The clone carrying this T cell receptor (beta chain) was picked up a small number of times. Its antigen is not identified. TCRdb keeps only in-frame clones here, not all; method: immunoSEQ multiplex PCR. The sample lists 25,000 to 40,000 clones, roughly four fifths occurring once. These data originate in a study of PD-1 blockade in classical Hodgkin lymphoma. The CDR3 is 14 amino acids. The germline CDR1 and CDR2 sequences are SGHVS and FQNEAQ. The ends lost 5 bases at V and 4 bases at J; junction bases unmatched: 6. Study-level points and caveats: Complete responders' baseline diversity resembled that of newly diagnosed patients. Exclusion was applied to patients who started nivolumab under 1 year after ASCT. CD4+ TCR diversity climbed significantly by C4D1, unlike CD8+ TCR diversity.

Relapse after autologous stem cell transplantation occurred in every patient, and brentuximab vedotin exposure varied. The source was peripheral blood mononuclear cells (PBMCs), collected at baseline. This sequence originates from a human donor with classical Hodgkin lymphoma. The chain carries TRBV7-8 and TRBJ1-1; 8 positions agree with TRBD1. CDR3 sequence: CASSQQGVTTEAFF. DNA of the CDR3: TGTGCCAGCAGCCAACAGGGGGTGACCACTGAAGCTTTCTTT.